This T cell receptor (beta chain) was profiled in a study of CD8+CD57+ T cells in acquired aplastic anemia. Profiling of TCR beta VDJ combinations and CDR3 sequences used genomic DNA as template. TCRdb re-called the reads with MiXCR, one entry per CDR3 protein. The sample comprises 90,000 to 150,000 distinct CDR3 sequences, 50% to 60% of which are singletons, and roughly 30% rests with the top ten. For sequencing, patients were chosen who had shown expansion of CD8+CD57+ cells by flow cytometry. Germline V gene sequence: CDR1 MNHEY, CDR2 SVGEGT. Trimming removed 1 base from V and 2 bases from J, with 11 bases in between. This CDR3 has 15 residues.

The TCR sequence derives from a human donor with aplastic anemia. V is TRBV6-2 or TRBV6-3 and J is TRBJ1-2; a weak D match, TRBD1 (5 bases). Sequencing used sorted CD4+, CD8+, or CD8+CD57+ T cells (not recorded which) from PBMCs. CDR3 coding DNA: TGTGCCAGCAGTTACTTCCCGGGGACGAACTATGGCTACACCTTC. Its protein product is CASSYFPGTNYGYTF.